This is a list of T cell receptor beta chains from one sample in a study of shared T cell receptors in the human thymus. Profiled with immunoSEQ multiplex PCR; TCRdb holds only in-frame clones, not every one. The repertoire holds around 730,000 clones, with 80% to 90% as singletons. The sample also formed part of further work on human thymus T cells.

Sequenced: thymocytes. The origin of the receptors is a girl in the first two years of life with a congenital heart defect. CDR3s leave out the opening cysteine and the closing phenylalanine or tryptophan. Clone size is given for some rows only: seen once, a few or many times, or a class if the clone is expanded.

V gene	J gene	clone size	CDR3 protein
TRBV6-6	TRBJ1-1	-	ASSYSWGETNTEAF
TRBV13	TRBJ2-3	-	ASSRLAGGLRGTDTQY
TRBV19	TRBJ1-6	-	ATRGSYNSPLH
TRBV28	TRBJ2-2	few	ASRPRAARNTGELF
TRBV5-1	TRBJ1-1	-	ASSFQGGILGTEAF
TRBV28	TRBJ2-7	-	ASGGSYEQY
TRBV13	TRBJ2-7	once	ASTGEVPRVSPYYEQY
TRBV5-1	TRBJ2-2	few	ASRGTGFTGELF
TRBV11-2	TRBJ1-3	-	ASSWLGGPRGNTIY
TRBV6-5	TRBJ1-2	-	ASSKDRFYGYT
TRBV6-1	TRBJ2-3	-	ASSEDRAAGGVDTQY
TRBV7-9	TRBJ1-1	-	ASSSTGGGSEAF
TRBV11-2	TRBJ1-5	few	ASSLGQGQGVSNQPQH
TRBV6-5	TRBJ1-5	-	ASSDRGGQPQH
TRBV10-2	TRBJ1-5	-	ASSETSSTGQGDCVINQPQH
TRBV7-8	TRBJ1-5	-	ASSPLFGGNQPQH
TRBV2	TRBJ1-2	-	ASSEESNDRGWSYGYT
TRBV25-1	TRBJ2-7	-	ASSVKDREPSYEQY
TRBV5-6	TRBJ2-6	-	ASSLGRSPSSGANVLT
TRBV5-4	TRBJ1-2	-	ASSCQLRGKGNGYT
TRBV5-4	TRBJ2-3	-	ASSLSVSSDTQY
TRBV6-4	TRBJ2-2	-	ASLDPSGDGELF
TRBV7-2	TRBJ2-4	-	ASSFKVGRNIQY
TRBV27	TRBJ1-3	-	ASGTGNTIY
TRBV5-4	TRBJ2-5	-	ASSSSGGTQETQY
TRBV28	TRBJ1-2	-	ASSPPPGQADGYT
TRBV5-1	TRBJ1-4	few	ASSRTGLTNEKLF
TRBV2	TRBJ1-2	once	ASPTGGPSYGYT
TRBV19	TRBJ1-4	-	ASSKPGQGGGGEKLF
TRBV27	TRBJ2-2	once	ASSLTATNTGELF
TRBV6-1	TRBJ2-2	-	ASSEGQYTGELF
TRBV6-1	TRBJ2-7	once	ASRTHGGWNEQY
TRBV19	TRBJ2-2	-	ATLRDRGTGELF
TRBV2	TRBJ2-1	-	ASSDWARVGAEQF
TRBV6-1	TRBJ1-3	-	ASRKGLGSGNTIY
TRBV18	TRBJ1-2	once	ASSPNGYGYT
TRBV5-1	TRBJ1-2	few	ASSFRFDRDSQRKGYGYT
TRBV11-2	TRBJ1-1	-	ASSLPGQGNTEAF
TRBV11-2	TRBJ1-1	-	ASSPDRYTEAF
TRBV6-5	TRBJ1-5	few	ASRPQGASNQPQH
TRBV7-3	TRBJ2-5	-	ASSSHSSGGLETQY